This T cell receptor (beta chain) stems from a study of CD8+ T cells in alopecia areata. For this clone: The antigen is unknown.

Sample treatment: oral pan-JAK inhibitor, 5-10 mg twice daily. Alopecia areata patients provided lesional scalp punch biopsies and peripheral blood. The V and J ends lost 4 bases and 4 bases respectively, with 13 bases between them. Germline V lookup: CDR1 LGHNA, CDR2 YNFKEQ. The CDR3 is 14 amino acids. RNA was isolated and reverse transcribed to cDNA, the sequencing template. The data were produced by immunoSEQ multiplex PCR, yet TCRdb's version contains in-frame clones alone and is incomplete. The sample includes about 42,000 clones, about two thirds of them seen just once. Overall study findings and caveats: Scalp clonality and expanded CD8+ clones among the top 100 fell significantly with tofacitinib. For lesional scalp, especially alopecia totalis/universalis, clonality was higher than in normal scalp. Many expanded lesional clones persisted in scalp and blood during tofacitinib.

The gene calls are TRBV4-2 and TRBJ2-5, with a weak D call TRBD1 (6 bases). The sample here was CD8+ T cells sorted from blood, taken at week 4, from a patient treated with tofacitinib. The clonotype comes from a human donor with alopecia areata. The CDR3 DNA is TGTGCCAGCAGCCCCCTACAGGGAATAGAGACCCAGTACTTC. Amino acid sequence: CASSPLQGIETQYF.